What follows is one T cell receptor beta chain and its context. Its specific antigen is unknown. It has no much larger one-base neighbor in the sample; base qualities were not kept. This sample was taken from a study of CD4 T cell repertoires in COVID-19 (dated by TCRdb to about 2021). A note on the overall study: To analyze cross-reactivity, the CFSE-low cells were expanded with IL-2 for about ten days and then labeled again and restimulated with spike proteins from other coronaviruses. Subset-level TCR Vbeta repertoire analysis of SARS-CoV-2-reactive T cells was performed in a few recovered individuals. The study characterized naturally processed CD4+ T cell responses to SARS-CoV-2 spike and nucleoprotein in COVID-19-recovered individuals, using TCR Vbeta sequencing to assess clonal composition. Results the study describes overall, beyond this receptor: Several of the most expanded SARS-CoV-2-reactive clonotypes were shared between two or all three memory subsets, suggesting intraclonal diversification. Between about 6.5 and 26% of SARS-CoV-2 clonotypes were also found in SARS-CoV and/or HKU1 spike-stimulated secondary cultures, consistent with cross-reactivity.

Per the publication, the time point label means: sample from a COVID-19-recovered individual after infection. The donors were patients who had recovered from mild-to-severe COVID-19. Memory T cell samples that were not cultured went straight to sequencing right after ex vivo isolation. From peripheral blood mononuclear cells, the researchers isolated CD4+ total memory, central memory, effector memory and circulating T follicular helper cells. To prepare the library, the immunoSEQ multiplex PCR assay was applied. The authors processed their data as follows. Repertoire overlap between subsets was quantified using the Chao-Jaccard similarity index and counts of shared clonotypes. TCRdb mirrors the immuneACCESS table, restricted to in-frame sequences. Some clones are absent from its copies; in checked studies, under half trace to an unresolved V gene, and the reason for the others is unknown. V and J calls and clone size come straight from that table; D and trimming were deduced from the DNA. The sample data list approximately 75,000 clones, and roughly 80% of these were observed just once. About 0.61% of the sample goes to the ten largest clones.

Sequencing used CD4+ T cells from peripheral blood, obtained after recovery from COVID-19. The clonotype was recovered from a human donor who had COVID-19.

The CDR3 loop reads CASSFEDLDTEAFF. The DNA sequence is as follows: TGCGCCAGCAGCTTTGAGGATTTGGACACTGAAGCTTTCTTT. This chain is built from TRBV5-1 and TRBJ1-1, with the identity of the D gene unclear. V and J lose 2 bases and 3 bases, and a span of 11 bases separates them. Reading the germline V gene gives CDR1 SGHRS and CDR2 YFSETQ. The CDR3 runs 14 residues from the cysteine to the phenylalanine. The CDR3 DNA has 42 bases and is translated from base 1.